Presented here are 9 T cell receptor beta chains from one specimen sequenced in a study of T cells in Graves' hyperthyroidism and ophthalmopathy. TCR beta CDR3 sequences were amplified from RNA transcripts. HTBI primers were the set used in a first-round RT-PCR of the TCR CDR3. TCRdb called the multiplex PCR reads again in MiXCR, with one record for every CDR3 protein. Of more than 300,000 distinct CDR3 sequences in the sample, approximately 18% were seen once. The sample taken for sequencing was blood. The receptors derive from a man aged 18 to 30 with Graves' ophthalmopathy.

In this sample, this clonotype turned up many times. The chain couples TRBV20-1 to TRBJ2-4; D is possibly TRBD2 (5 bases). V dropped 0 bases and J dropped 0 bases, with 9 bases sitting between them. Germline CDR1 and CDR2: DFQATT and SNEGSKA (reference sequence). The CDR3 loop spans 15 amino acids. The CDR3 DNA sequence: TGCAGTGCTAGAGATTTGGAGGAAGCCAAAAACATTCAGTACTTC. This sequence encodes CSARDLEEAKNIQYF.

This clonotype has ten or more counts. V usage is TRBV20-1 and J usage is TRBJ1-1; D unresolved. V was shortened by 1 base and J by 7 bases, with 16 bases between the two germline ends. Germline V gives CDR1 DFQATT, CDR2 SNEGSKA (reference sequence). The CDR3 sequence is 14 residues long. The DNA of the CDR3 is TGCAGTGCTAGAGTGCCTTCAGGAATTCTTGAAGCTTTCTTT. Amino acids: CSARVPSGILEAFF.

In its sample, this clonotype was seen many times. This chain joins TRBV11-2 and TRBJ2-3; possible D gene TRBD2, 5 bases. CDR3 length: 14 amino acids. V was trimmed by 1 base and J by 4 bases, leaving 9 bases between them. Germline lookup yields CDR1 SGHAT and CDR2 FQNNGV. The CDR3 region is CASSLVGGADTQYF. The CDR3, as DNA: TGTGCCAGCAGCTTAGTTGGAGGAGCAGATACGCAGTATTTT.

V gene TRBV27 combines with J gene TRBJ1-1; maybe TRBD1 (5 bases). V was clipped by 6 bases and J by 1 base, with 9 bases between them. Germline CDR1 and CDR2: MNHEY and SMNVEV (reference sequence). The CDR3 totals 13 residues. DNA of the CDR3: TGTGCCAGCAGGGGGCTGCCGAACACTGAAGCTTTCTTT. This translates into CASRGLPNTEAFF.

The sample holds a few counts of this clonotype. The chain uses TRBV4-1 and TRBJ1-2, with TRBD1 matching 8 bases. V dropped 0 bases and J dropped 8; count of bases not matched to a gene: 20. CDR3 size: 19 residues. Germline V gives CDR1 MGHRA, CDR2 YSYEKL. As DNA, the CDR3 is TGCGCCAGCAGCCAAGATGGAGTGATTGGGACAGGCCCTGGAAAGGGCTACACCTTC. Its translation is CASSQDGVIGTGPGKGYTF.

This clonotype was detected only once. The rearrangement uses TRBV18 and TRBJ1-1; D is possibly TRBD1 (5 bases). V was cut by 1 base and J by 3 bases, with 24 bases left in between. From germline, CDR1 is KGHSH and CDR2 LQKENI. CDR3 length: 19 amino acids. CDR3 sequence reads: CASSPRGLQERRSHTEAFF. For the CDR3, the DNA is TGTGCCAGCTCACCACGTGGGTTACAGGAGCGGCGGTCGCACACTGAAGCTTTCTTT.

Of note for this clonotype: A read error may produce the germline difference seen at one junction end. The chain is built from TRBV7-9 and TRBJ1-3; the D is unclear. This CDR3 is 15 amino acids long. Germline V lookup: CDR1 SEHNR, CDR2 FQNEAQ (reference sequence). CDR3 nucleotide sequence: TGTGCCGGCAGCTTAGCGTCAAGCGGAGGAAACACCATATATTTT. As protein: CAGSLASSGGNTIYF.

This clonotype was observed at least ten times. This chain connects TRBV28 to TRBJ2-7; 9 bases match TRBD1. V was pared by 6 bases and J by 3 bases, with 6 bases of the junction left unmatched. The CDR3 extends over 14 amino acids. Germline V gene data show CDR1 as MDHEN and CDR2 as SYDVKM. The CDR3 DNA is TGTGCCAGCAGGGAGACAGGGGGGGACTACGAGCAGTACTTC. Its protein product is CASRETGGDYEQYF.

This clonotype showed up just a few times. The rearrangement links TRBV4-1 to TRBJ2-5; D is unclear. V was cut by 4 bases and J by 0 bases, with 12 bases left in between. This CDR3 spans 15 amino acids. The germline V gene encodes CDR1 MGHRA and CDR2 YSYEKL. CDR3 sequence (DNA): TGCGCCAGCAGCCGACGCCAGGTGTACCAAGAGACCCAGTACTTC. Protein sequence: CASSRRQVYQETQYF.